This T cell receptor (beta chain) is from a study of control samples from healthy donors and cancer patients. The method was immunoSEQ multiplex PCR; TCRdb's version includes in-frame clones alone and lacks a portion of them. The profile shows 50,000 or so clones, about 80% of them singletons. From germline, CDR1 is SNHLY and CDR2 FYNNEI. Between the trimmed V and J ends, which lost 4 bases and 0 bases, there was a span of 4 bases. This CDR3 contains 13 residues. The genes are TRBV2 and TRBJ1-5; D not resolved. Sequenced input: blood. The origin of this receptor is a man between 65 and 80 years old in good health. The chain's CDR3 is CASSGNSNQPQHF. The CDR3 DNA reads TGTGCCAGCAGTGGGAATAGCAATCAGCCCCAGCATTTT.